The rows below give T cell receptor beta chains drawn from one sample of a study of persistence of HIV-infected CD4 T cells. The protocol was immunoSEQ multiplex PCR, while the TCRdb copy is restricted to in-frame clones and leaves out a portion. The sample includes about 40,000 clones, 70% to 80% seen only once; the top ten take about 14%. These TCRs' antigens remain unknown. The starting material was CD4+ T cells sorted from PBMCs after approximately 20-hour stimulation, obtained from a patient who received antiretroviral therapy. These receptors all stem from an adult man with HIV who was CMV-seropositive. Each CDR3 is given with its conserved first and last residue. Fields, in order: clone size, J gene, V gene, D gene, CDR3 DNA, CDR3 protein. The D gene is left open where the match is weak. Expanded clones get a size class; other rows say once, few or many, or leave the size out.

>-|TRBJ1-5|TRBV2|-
TGTGCCAGCAGTGTCCGGATGAGCAATCAGCCCCAGCATTTT
CASSVRMSNQPQHF
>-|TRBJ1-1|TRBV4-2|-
TGTGCCAGCAGCCAAGGGGTGTCTGGCAGTTTGAACACTGAAGCTTTCTTT
CASSQGVSGSLNTEAFF
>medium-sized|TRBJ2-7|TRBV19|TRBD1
TGTGCCAGTAGTAGGGGACAGGTCTCCTACGAGCAGTACTTC
CASSRGQVSYEQYF
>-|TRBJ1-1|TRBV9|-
TGTGCCAGCAGCGTCGCCGACACCTACTATGAAGCTTTCTTT
CASSVADTYYEAFF
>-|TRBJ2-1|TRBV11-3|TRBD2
TGTGCCAGCAGCCCCGGACTAGCGGGAGGGCCCTACAATGAGCAGTTCTTC
CASSPGLAGGPYNEQFF
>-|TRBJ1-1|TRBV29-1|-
TGCAGCGTTGGCAGCCTCACTGAAGCTTTCTTT
CSVGSLTEAFF
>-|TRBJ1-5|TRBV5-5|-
TGTGCCAGCAGCTTCTTTGATAGGGAAGTTCGGCGGGGTCAGCCCCAGCATTTT
CASSFFDREVRRGQPQHF
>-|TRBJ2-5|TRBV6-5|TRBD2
TGTGCCAGCAGTCGTAGCGGGAGGGAAGAGACCCAGTACTTC
CASSRSGREETQYF
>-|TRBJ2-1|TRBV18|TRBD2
TGTGCCAGCTCACCAGCTAGCGGGAGGCCAATCTTC
CASSPASGRPIF
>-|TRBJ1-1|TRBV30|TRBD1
TGTGCCTGGAGTGTACATAGGACAGGGAACACTGAAGCTTTCTTT
CAWSVHRTGNTEAFF
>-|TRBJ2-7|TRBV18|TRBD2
TGTGCCAGCTCACCAATAGCTAGCGGGAGCTACGAGCAGTACTTC
CASSPIASGSYEQYF
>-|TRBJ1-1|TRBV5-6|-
TGTGCCAGCAGCTGGTTACAGGGATCCACTGAAGCTTTCTTT
CASSWLQGSTEAFF
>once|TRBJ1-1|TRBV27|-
TGTGCCAGCAGTTTATTAGGGACGGCGAACACTGAAGCTTTCTTT
CASSLLGTANTEAFF
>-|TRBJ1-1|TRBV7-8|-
TGTGCCAGCAGCTCCCTCGGTTGGGTGAACACTGAAGCTTTCTTT
CASSSLGWVNTEAFF
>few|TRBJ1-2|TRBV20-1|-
TGCAGTGCTAGGGAGGATGGCTACACCTTC
CSAREDGYTF
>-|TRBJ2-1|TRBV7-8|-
TGTGCCAGCAGCTTCCGGGAGAACCCCTACAATGAGCAGTTCTTC
CASSFRENPYNEQFF
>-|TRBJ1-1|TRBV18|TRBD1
TGTGCCAGCCTGGGACAGGTGAACACTGAAGCTTTCTTT
CASLGQVNTEAFF
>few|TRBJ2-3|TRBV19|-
TGTGCCAGTAGTATTCGACTGCTCACAGATACGCAGTATTTT
CASSIRLLTDTQYF
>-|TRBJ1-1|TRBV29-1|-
TGCAGCGTCGACCGCGCGGTGAACACTGAAGCTTTCTTT
CSVDRAVNTEAFF
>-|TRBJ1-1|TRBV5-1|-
TGCGCCAGCAGCTTGGTTGATATGAACACTGAAGCTTTCTTT
CASSLVDMNTEAFF
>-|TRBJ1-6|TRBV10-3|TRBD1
TGTGCCAACGCCGGGACAGAGAATTCACCCCTCCACTTT
CANAGTENSPLHF
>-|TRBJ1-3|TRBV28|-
TGTGCCAGCAGCAGGACAGTCTCTGGAAACACCATATATTTT
CASSRTVSGNTIYF
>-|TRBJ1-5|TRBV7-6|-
TGTGCCAGCAGCTTAGGGGGGGGTGGCAATCAGCCCCAGCATTTT
CASSLGGGGNQPQHF
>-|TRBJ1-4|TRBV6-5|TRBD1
TGTGCCAGCAAGAGACAGGGGACAACTAATGAAAAACTGTTTTTT
CASKRQGTTNEKLFF
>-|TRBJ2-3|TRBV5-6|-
TGTGCCAGCAGCTCCCCAACGAGGGATTCCACAGATACGCAGTATTTT
CASSSPTRDSTDTQYF
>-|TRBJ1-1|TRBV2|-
TGTGCCAGCGCCGTCCGGACTGAAGCTTTCTTT
CASAVRTEAFF
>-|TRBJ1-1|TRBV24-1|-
TGTGCCACCAGTTCAGGGAAGAAAGCTTTCTTT
CATSSGKKAFF
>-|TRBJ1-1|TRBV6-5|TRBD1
TGTGCCACCCCGTCGACAGGGGGCACTGAAGCTTTCTTT
CATPSTGGTEAFF
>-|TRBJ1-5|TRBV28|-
TGTGCCAGCAGGCCCACGGGGGGAGGCAATCAGCCCCAGCATTTT
CASRPTGGGNQPQHF
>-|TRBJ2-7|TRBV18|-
TGTGCCAGCTCACCACCGGTAGGAACCCACTCCTACGAGCAGTACTTC
CASSPPVGTHSYEQYF
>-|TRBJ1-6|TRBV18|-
TGTGCCAGCTCACCGGGAAGGGGGGGCTATAATTCACCCCTCCACTTT
CASSPGRGGYNSPLHF
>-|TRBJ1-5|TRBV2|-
TGTGCCAGCAGCGGAGTGTCGTCCCAGCATTTT
CASSGVSSQHF
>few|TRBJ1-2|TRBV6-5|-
TGTGCCAGCATCCTGGGGCGGGGGATCCATGGCTACACCTTC
CASILGRGIHGYTF